The 24 T cell receptor beta chains listed next were all sequenced from one sample in a study of response to subunit inactivated influenza vaccine. Via MiXCR, TCRdb re-called the RT-PCR reads, giving one row per CDR3 protein. The sample lists a few hundred thousand distinct CDR3 sequences, around 13% occurring once. The sample was PBMCs from blood, taken roughly 13 days after vaccination. These receptors all come from a man in his forties or fifties who received an inactivated influenza vaccine.

The chain combines TRBV7-2 with TRBJ2-3; D unresolved. CDR3 length: 13 residues. Germline V lookup: CDR1 SGHTA, CDR2 FQGNSA. Trimming left V 5 bases short and J 4 bases short, with 10 bases between. The CDR3 DNA reads TGTGCCAGCAGCCTAACAGTGTCAGATACGCAGTATTTT. It yields the protein CASSLTVSDTQYF.

This clonotype was seen a handful of times. The chain is built from TRBV7-9 and TRBJ1-4; D is unclear. Germline V gives CDR1 SEHNR, CDR2 FQNEAQ (reference sequence). CDR3 length: 15 residues. V gave up 4 bases and J gave up 0 bases, with 9 bases separating them. The CDR3 DNA follows: TGTGCCAGCAGCTCCCCAGAAGCAACTAATGAAAAACTGTTTTTT. This encodes CASSSPEATNEKLFF. Drawing the rest from reference TRBV7-9 and TRBJ1-4, the complete variable domain is DTGVSQNPRHKITKRGQNVTFRCDPISEHNRLYWYRQTLGQGPEFLTYFQNEAQLEKSRLLSDRFSAERPKGSFSTLEIQRTEQGDSAMYLCASSSPEATNEKLFFGSGTQLSVL.

In this sample, this clonotype turned up a few times. This sequence joins TRBV5-1 and TRBJ1-1; D is unclear. Deletions cut 0 bases from V and 11 bases from J, with 14 bases between. CDR1 is SGHRS, CDR2 YFSETQ, per germline. The CDR3 runs to 13 residues. The chain's CDR3 is CASSLGKGLEAFF. The CDR3 DNA reads as TGCGCCAGCAGCTTGGGGAAGGGATTGGAGGCTTTCTTT.

This clonotype showed up many times. This sequence joins TRBV29-1 and TRBJ1-5, with a weak D call TRBD1 (5 bases). Deletions cut 7 bases from V and 6 bases from J, with 13 bases between. The CDR3 is 12 residues long. In germline, CDR1 is SQVTM, CDR2 ANQGSEA. CDR3 bases: TGCAGCGCCGGGGGTTCGGGTCAGCCCCAGCATTTT. Translating it yields CSAGGSGQPQHF.

This clonotype was seen a few times. This rearrangement joins TRBV20-1 to TRBJ1-1, with TRBD1 matching 7 bases. The V gene end was trimmed by 4 bases and the J gene end by 0 bases; junction bases not matched to a gene: 14. CDR1 and CDR2 from the germline V gene are DFQATT and SNEGSKA (reference sequence). There are 17 residues in the CDR3. The CDR3 sequence is CSATAPSGGGLNTEAFF. The CDR3 region has the DNA TGCAGTGCTACGGCCCCCTCGGGAGGGGGCCTGAACACTGAAGCTTTCTTT.

This clonotype was counted at least ten times. The chain has TRBV29-1 and TRBJ2-3, with D perhaps TRBD1 (5 bases). The germline CDR1 and CDR2 sequences are SQVTM and ANQGSEA. The CDR3 runs 13 residues. V was pared by 6 bases and J by 2 bases, with 12 bases between. The CDR3 DNA sequence: TGCAGCGTCCTCGGACACCTCACAGATACGCAGTATTTT. Its protein is CSVLGHLTDTQYF.

This sequence joins TRBV28 and TRBJ2-7; unclear D gene. Germline V gene sequence: CDR1 MDHEN, CDR2 SYDVKM. Trimming left V 3 bases short and J 5 bases short, with 14 bases between. The CDR3 covers 14 residues. The CDR3 protein is CASSLVQQTHEQYF. The CDR3, as DNA: TGTGCCAGCAGTTTGGTGCAGCAGACCCACGAGCAGTACTTC. The whole variable domain, filled in from reference TRBV28 and TRBJ2-7, reads DVKVTQSSRYLVKRTGEKVFLECVQDMDHENMFWYRQDPGLGLRLIYFSYDVKMKEKGDIPEGYSVSREKKERFSLILESASTNQTSMYLCASSLVQQTHEQYFGPGTRLTVT.

In its sample, this clonotype was seen a few times. The chain employs TRBV10-3 and TRBJ1-2, with D perhaps matching TRBD1 (5 bases). V was pared by 0 bases and J by 6 bases, with 14 bases between. The CDR3 is 15 amino acids. The germline gives CDR1 ENHRY, CDR2 SYGVKD. CDR3 sequence: CAISESWTSFHGYTF. The CDR3 DNA is TGTGCCATCAGTGAGTCGTGGACAAGCTTCCATGGCTACACCTTC.

The chain links TRBV20-1 to TRBJ2-5; 9 nucleotides match TRBD1. This CDR3 is 14 amino acids long. Germline-derived CDR1 and CDR2 are DFQATT and SNEGSKA (reference sequence). V trimming: 3 bases; J trimming: 4 bases; junction bases outside the gene matches: 6. DNA of the CDR3: TGCAGTGCTAGGGGGACAGGGTTAGGAGAGACCCAGTACTTC. Residues: CSARGTGLGETQYF.

The V call is TRBV11-2, the J call TRBJ2-6; D gene unclear. The germline V gene has CDR1 SGHAT and CDR2 FQNNGV. This CDR3 has 16 amino acids. Trimming cost V 5 bases and J 0 bases, with 11 bases left between them. This CDR3 reads CASSRLLVSGANVLTF. CDR3 coding DNA: TGTGCCAGCAGCCGCCTTTTGGTCTCTGGGGCCAACGTCCTGACTTTC.

This rearrangement joins TRBV11-2 to TRBJ2-1; D is perhaps TRBD1 or TRBD2 (5 bases each). CDR3 size: 16 residues. CDR1 and CDR2 (germline): SGHAT, FQNNGV. V lost 4 bases and J lost 5, with 18 bases in between. The CDR3: CASSSRGPNHNNEQFF. In nucleotides, the CDR3 is TGTGCCAGCAGCTCCCGGGGCCCCAATCATAACAATGAGCAGTTCTTC.

The gene calls are TRBV29-1 and TRBJ2-6, with TRBD1 as a possible D gene (5 bases). Between the trimmed V and J ends, which lost 6 bases and 2 bases, there was a span of 11 bases. The CDR3 runs to 14 residues. In germline, CDR1 is SQVTM, CDR2 ANQGSEA. The CDR3 nucleotides read TGCAGCGTCGCAGGGCTCGCTGGGGCCAACGTCCTGACTTTC. Amino acid sequence: CSVAGLAGANVLTF.

This chain connects TRBV7-2 to TRBJ2-7; D is perhaps TRBD1 or TRBD2 (5 bases each). Trimming removed 5 bases at V and 9 bases at J, with 20 bases between. The CDR3 covers 14 residues. The germline CDR1 and CDR2 sequences are SGHTA and FQGNSA. The DNA for the CDR3 is TGTGCCAGCAGCCCTCGAGGGGCCTCTAACGCGCAGTACTTC. Translated: CASSPRGASNAQYF.

This clonotype showed up just a few times. V usage is TRBV20-1 and J usage is TRBJ2-2; 8 nucleotides match TRBD1. V lost 0 bases and J lost 0; bases outside the gene matches: 3. Germline V CDR1 and CDR2: DFQATT, SNEGSKA (reference sequence). The CDR3 length is 16 residues. CDR3 residues: CSAREWTGPNTGELFF. The CDR3 DNA follows: TGCAGTGCTAGAGAATGGACAGGGCCGAACACCGGGGAGCTGTTTTTT.

This clonotype turned up a few times. In nucleotides, the CDR3 is TGTGCCAGCGGTCCATACGGGACAGGAAATGAAAAACTGTTTTTT. Protein product: CASGPYGTGNEKLFF. The V call is TRBV12-3 or TRBV12-4, the J call TRBJ1-4; 8 bases map to TRBD1. V shed 8 bases and J 5 bases; nucleotides not matched to a gene: 10. CDR3 length: 15 amino acids.

This clonotype was seen a handful of times. This chain connects TRBV11-2 to TRBJ2-3; 10 bases match TRBD2. The V gene's germline CDR1 is SGHAT and CDR2 FQNNGV. This CDR3 has 16 residues. With V trimmed by 5 bases and J by 3 bases, 8 bases remained unmatched. For the CDR3, the DNA is TGTGCCAGCAGCCCCCTTACTAGCGGGGCTACAGATACGCAGTATTTT. Its translation is CASSPLTSGATDTQYF. The full variable domain, in which reference TRBV11-2 and TRBJ2-3 provide the parts outside the CDR3, is EAGVAQSPRYKIIEKRQSVAFWCNPISGHATLYWYQQILGQGPKLLIQFQNNGVVDDSQLPKDRFSAERLKGVDSTLKIQPAKLEDSAVYLCASSPLTSGATDTQYFGPGTRLTVL.

This clonotype came up a few times. The V gene is TRBV20-1, the J gene TRBJ2-2; 13 bases are shared with TRBD2. V gave up 6 bases and J gave up 7 bases; unmatched junction bases: 5. Germline V gene data show CDR1 as DFQATT and CDR2 as SNEGSKA (reference sequence). This CDR3 comprises 14 residues. CDR3 coding DNA: TGCAGTGCAGGGACTAGCGGGATTAACGGGGAGCTGTTTTTT. Its protein is CSAGTSGINGELFF.

The chain recombines TRBV9 with TRBJ2-2; a weak D match, TRBD2 (6 bases). Germline lookup yields CDR1 SGDLS and CDR2 YYNGEE. Trimming pared 0 bases from V and 1 base from J, leaving 7 bases between. This CDR3 comprises 15 residues. CDR3 sequence: CASSVGGVNTGELFF. CDR3 nucleotide sequence: TGTGCCAGCAGCGTAGGCGGGGTGAACACCGGGGAGCTGTTTTTT.

This chain connects TRBV10-2 to TRBJ2-3; D may match TRBD1 or TRBD2 (5 bases each). CDR1 and CDR2 from the germline V gene are WSHSY and SAAADI. V lost 8 bases and J lost 4, with 16 bases in between. The CDR3 runs 14 residues. DNA for the CDR3: TGCGCCAGCTGGGCCGAAGGGACCCCAGATACGCAGTATTTT. Translating gives CASWAEGTPDTQYF.

This clonotype turned up a few times. The chain employs TRBV28 and TRBJ2-1; 8 bases are shared with TRBD2. CDR1 and CDR2 (germline): MDHEN, SYDVKM. After removal of 6 bases from V and 3 bases from J, the junction contained 22 bases not matched to a gene. The CDR3 covers 20 residues. This CDR3 is CASSRGGAGMFGMVYNEQFF. DNA of the CDR3: TGTGCCAGCAGCCGGGGGGGAGCGGGAATGTTTGGGATGGTCTACAATGAGCAGTTCTTC.

V and J are TRBV28 and TRBJ2-7; 7 bases line up with TRBD1. The V and J ends lost 7 bases and 4 bases, in that order; junction bases with no gene match: 7. CDR1 is MDHEN and CDR2 is SYDVKM in the germline V gene. The CDR3 length is 13 residues. CDR3 bases: TGTGCCAGCACAAGACAGGGTATTTACGAGCAGTACTTC. Translation: CASTRQGIYEQYF.

A few counts support this clonotype. The chain employs TRBV20-1 and TRBJ1-5; 7 bases align to TRBD1. Germline-derived CDR1 and CDR2 are DFQATT and SNEGSKA (reference sequence). With V trimmed by 4 bases and J by 6 bases, 6 bases remained unmatched. This CDR3 contains 13 residues. The CDR3 protein is CSAITGVGQPQHF. CDR3 nucleotide sequence: TGCAGTGCTATTACAGGGGTGGGTCAGCCCCAGCATTTT.

This sequence joins TRBV20-1 and TRBJ1-5, with a weak D call TRBD1 (6 bases). Trimming took off 8 bases at V and 4 bases at J, with 12 bases between the two ends. The CDR3 sequence is 12 residues long. In germline, CDR1 is DFQATT, CDR2 SNEGSKA (reference sequence). CDR3: CSFLRGNQPQHF. The CDR3 DNA reads TGCAGTTTCCTCAGGGGAAATCAGCCCCAGCATTTT.

About this clonotype itself: A much larger clone sits a single nucleotide away, making a read error possible. This rearrangement joins TRBV11-1 to TRBJ1-2; D is undetermined. Germline assignment: CDR1 SGHAT and CDR2 FQDESV (reference sequence). The CDR3 runs 11 residues. V lost 5 bases to trimming and J lost 8 bases, with 9 bases between them. The CDR3 here is CASSGPGGYTF. The DNA for the CDR3 is TGTGCCAGCAGCGGACCGGGAGGCTACACCTTC.